Following are 7 T cell receptor beta chains from one sample sequenced in a study of Graves' ophthalmopathy and Graves' hyperthyroidism. Amplification from RNA transcripts yielded the TCR beta CDR3 regions. HTBI primers primed a first-round RT-PCR, and a second-round multiplex PCR followed. TCRdb redid the calling of the multiplex PCR reads with MiXCR, one entry per CDR3 protein. The sample yields about 210,000 distinct CDR3 sequences, around 28% seen once. The sequenced material came from peripheral blood. These receptor sequences come from a middle-aged man with Graves' ophthalmopathy.

This clonotype was counted ten times or more. V and J are TRBV28 and TRBJ2-2; 8 bases align to TRBD2. Trimming at V came to 3 bases and at J to 4 bases, leaving 7 bases not matched to a gene. Per germline, CDR1 MDHEN and CDR2 SYDVKM. This CDR3 comprises 16 residues. CDR3 DNA sequence: TGTGCCAGCAGTTTCCCGGGGGCGGGGGGCACCGGGGAGCTGTTTTTT. This translates into CASSFPGAGGTGELFF.

This clonotype was recorded at least ten times. The J gene is TRBJ2-5, the V gene TRBV7-8, with 7 bases identical to TRBD2. The V segment lost 1 base and the J segment 5 bases; nucleotides outside the gene matches: 13. The CDR3 totals 17 residues. Germline CDR1 reads SGHVS; CDR2 reads FQNEAQ. The CDR3 sequence is CASSLGSGGGVGETQYF. CDR3 DNA: TGTGCCAGCAGCTTAGGATCTGGGGGGGGAGTAGGTGAGACCCAGTACTTC.

This clonotype was seen a handful of times. This chain uses TRBV7-2 with TRBJ2-7, with 10 nucleotides matching TRBD1. V gave up 1 base and J gave up 6 bases; unmatched junction bases: 6. This CDR3 is 15 amino acids long. CDR1 is SGHTA and CDR2 is FQGNSA in the germline V gene. The CDR3, as DNA: TGTGCCAGCAGCTTAGTGGGGACAGGGGTTTTCGAGCAGTACTTC. The encoded protein is CASSLVGTGVFEQYF.

This clonotype was seen ten or more times. The chain is built from TRBV3-1 and TRBJ1-3, with 7 bases fitting TRBD1. This CDR3 comprises 16 residues. In germline, CDR1 is LGHDT, CDR2 YNNKEL (reference sequence). V lost 4 bases to trimming and J lost 7 bases; unmatched junction nucleotides: 13. The DNA of the CDR3 is TGTGCCAGCAGCCCCAAAGCAAAGACAGGGCGGAACACCATATATTTT. Residues: CASSPKAKTGRNTIYF.

This clonotype was observed many times. The CDR3 is CASSPQTGQYF. The CDR3 DNA sequence: TGTGCCAGCTCCCCCCAAACCGGGCAGTATTTT. The rearrangement uses TRBV12-3 or TRBV12-4 and TRBJ2-3; D ambiguous. The CDR3 is 11 residues long. The ends were cut back, 8 bases at V and 11 bases at J, with 14 bases in the middle.

In nucleotides, the CDR3 is TGTGCCAGCAGTTTAACAGCAACTGGAAACACCATATATTTT. This sequence encodes CASSLTATGNTIYF. This chain uses TRBV28 with TRBJ1-3; D remains ambiguous. The CDR3 sequence is 14 residues long. Germline V lookup: CDR1 MDHEN, CDR2 SYDVKM. Trimming removed 2 bases from V and 2 bases from J, with 7 bases in between.

This chain connects TRBV6-5 to TRBJ2-2; no firm D call. V lost 3 bases and J 5 bases, leaving 10 bases between the germline ends. The germline CDR1 and CDR2 sequences are MNHEY and SVGAGI. The CDR3 has 14 residues. The chain's CDR3 is CASSYGSGTGELFF. Here the CDR3 DNA reads TGTGCCAGCAGTTATGGCTCGGGTACCGGGGAGCTGTTTTTT.